This TCR beta chain is drawn from a study of blood T cell repertoires in COVID-19. As for the study in general: T cells, B-cell-depleted T cells, or PBMCs provided the cDNA or gDNA that served as material.

Per the study methods: Scientists estimated how many nucleated cells there were by amplifying reference gene primers. Clones were sequenced by immunoSEQ multiplex PCR, and TCRdb holds only the in-frame ones, with some missing. The V and J calls and clone size are taken from that table; D and trimming were inferred from the DNA. Of over 150,000 clones listed, about nine tenths are singletons. Germline values: CDR1 MNHEY, CDR2 SVGEGT. With 0 bases clipped from V and 6 bases from J, the junction kept 5 bases outside the gene matches. The CDR3 sequence is 15 residues long. Sample: peripheral blood. This TCR was sampled from a woman aged 60-75 years who had recovered from COVID-19. The chain combines TRBV6-2 or TRBV6-3 with TRBJ1-1, with TRBD1 identical over 9 bases. The CDR3 is CASSYSGQGHAEAFF. The CDR3 DNA reads TGTGCCAGCAGTTACTCGGGACAGGGACACGCTGAAGCTTTCTTT.